Each of the 14 T cell receptor beta chains below was sequenced from the same sample in a study of PD-1 blockade in classical Hodgkin lymphoma. Libraries were prepared by immunoSEQ multiplex PCR; TCRdb keeps only in-frame clonotypes and omits some of them. Of about 66,000 clones in the sample, 60% to 80% were seen once. Every patient was affected by relapse after autologous stem cell transplantation, while exposure to brentuximab vedotin was not uniform. The sequencing used peripheral blood mononuclear cells (PBMCs), collected before the second cycle of nivolumab. The receptors were gathered from a human donor with classical Hodgkin lymphoma.

The V gene is TRBV7-2, the J gene TRBJ1-2; weak D call: TRBD1 (5 bases). The CDR3 is 13 amino acids. V was shortened by 6 bases and J by 4 bases, with 12 bases between the two germline ends. The germline V gene encodes CDR1 SGHTA and CDR2 FQGNSA. The CDR3 here is CASSSGNIYGYTF. The CDR3 coding sequence is TGTGCCAGCAGTTCAGGGAATATCTATGGCTACACCTTC.

This clone was observed a handful of times. The chain carries TRBV2 and TRBJ2-5, with TRBD2 identical over 15 bases. V lost 8 bases and J lost 5; bases outside the gene matches: 3. Germline V gives CDR1 SNHLY, CDR2 FYNNEI. The CDR3 length is 14 residues. The CDR3 region is CASQGTSGRETQYF. The DNA for the CDR3 is TGTGCCAGCCAAGGGACTAGCGGGAGGGAGACCCAGTACTTC.

The rearrangement links TRBV18 to TRBJ2-2, with no clear D. V lost 3 bases and J 4 bases, leaving 12 bases between the germline ends. Germline V CDR1 and CDR2: KGHSH, LQKENI. This CDR3 is built from 15 residues. This CDR3 is CASSPGTERTGELFF. The CDR3 DNA follows: TGTGCCAGCTCACCGGGCACAGAACGCACCGGGGAGCTGTTTTTT.

The V and J genes are TRBV18 and TRBJ1-3; D is ambiguous. CDR3 size: 15 residues. The V gene lost 1 base and the J gene lost 2 bases, with 9 bases spanning the gap. Germline CDR1 reads KGHSH; CDR2 reads LQKENI. CDR3 region: CASSPRSDPGNTIYF. The CDR3 region has the DNA TGTGCCAGCTCACCACGAAGTGATCCTGGAAACACCATATATTTT.

J is TRBJ2-7 and V is TRBV27; D ambiguous. The V gene's germline CDR1 is MNHEY and CDR2 SMNVEV (reference sequence). V lost 3 bases and J lost 3, with 9 bases in between. CDR3 length: 13 residues. Written as DNA, the CDR3 is TGTGCCAGCAGTTTTGGGCAGGTCTACGAGCAGTACTTC. Encoded protein: CASSFGQVYEQYF.

V and J are TRBV11-3 and TRBJ2-7; D unresolved. The CDR3 consists of 14 residues. Germline V gives CDR1 SGHNT, CDR2 YENEEA. Trimming pared 0 bases from V and 1 base from J, leaving 7 bases between. Here the CDR3 reads CASSLEGNSYEQYF. Written as DNA, the CDR3 is TGTGCCAGCAGCTTAGAGGGGAATTCCTACGAGCAGTACTTC. Full variable domain (rest looked up from reference TRBV11-3 and TRBJ2-7): EAGVVQSPRYKIIEKKQPVAFWCNPISGHNTLYWYLQNLGQGPELLIRYENEEAVDDSQLPKDRFSAERLKGVDSTLKIQPAELGDSAVYLCASSLEGNSYEQYFGPGTRLTVT.

The CDR3 sequence is CASSQDLTGGSGTEAFF. The CDR3 DNA reads TGCGCCAGCAGCCAAGATTTGACAGGGGGGTCGGGCACTGAAGCTTTCTTT. The rearrangement joins TRBV4-1 to TRBJ1-1; TRBD1 matches at 9 bases. Germline trimming cut 0 bases from V and 4 bases from J; bases unmatched to any gene: 9. The CDR3 covers 17 residues. Germline-derived CDR1 and CDR2 are MGHRA and YSYEKL.

The sample holds one count of this clone. The V and J genes are TRBV7-3 and TRBJ2-7; D may be TRBD1 (6 bases). Looked up from germline, CDR1 is SGHTA and CDR2 is FQGTGA. The CDR3 contains 12 residues. V shed 4 bases and J shed 5 bases, with 9 bases lying between them. The DNA of the CDR3 is TGTGCCAGCAGCTCCACAGGGAACGAGCAGTACTTC. Protein: CASSSTGNEQYF.

Here the CDR3 DNA reads TGTGCCAGCAGCTTGACAGGGGATAGCTCCTACGAGCAGTACTTC. Translated: CASSLTGDSSYEQYF. This rearrangement joins TRBV28 to TRBJ2-7, with 8 positions matching TRBD1. This CDR3 comprises 15 residues. V gave up 6 bases and J gave up 0 bases; unmatched junction bases: 7. Per the germline V gene, CDR1 is MDHEN and CDR2 is SYDVKM.

The V gene is TRBV4-1, the J gene TRBJ2-6, with 10 nucleotides matching TRBD2. The CDR3 totals 19 residues. The germline CDR1 and CDR2 sequences are MGHRA and YSYEKL. V lost 4 bases, J lost 1 base, and 10 bases stayed unmatched. The CDR3 loop is CASSPIGLAEPSGANVLTF. Here the CDR3 DNA reads TGCGCCAGCAGCCCGATCGGACTAGCGGAGCCTTCTGGGGCCAACGTCCTGACTTTC.

V and J are TRBV2 and TRBJ1-3; D unresolved. Germline V gene lookup returns CDR1 SNHLY and CDR2 FYNNEI. The V end lost 9 bases, the J end lost 0 bases, and 9 bases lay between the germline ends. CDR3 length: 13 amino acids. The DNA of the CDR3 is TGTGCCAGTCAATTGGACTCTGGAAACACCATATATTTT. It translates to CASQLDSGNTIYF.

J is TRBJ1-2 and V is TRBV6-5, with no clear D. The CDR3 is 14 amino acids. Germline CDR1 and CDR2: MNHEY and SVGAGI. V was cut by 3 bases and J by 4 bases, with 12 bases left in between. The CDR3 nucleotides are TGTGCCAGCAGTTATGGTGGTGTGGGCTATGGCTACACCTTC. This encodes CASSYGGVGYGYTF.

V gene TRBV5-3 combines with J gene TRBJ2-7; no definite D call. TRBV5-3 is given ORF status, its function remaining uncertain. V lost 3 bases to trimming and J lost 0 bases, with 13 bases between them. The CDR3 has 15 residues. CDR3 coding DNA: TGTGCCAGAAGCTCTCGACATCGGAGCTCCTACGAGCAGTACTTC. Protein sequence: CARSSRHRSSYEQYF.

V usage is TRBV19 and J usage is TRBJ2-5, with D maybe TRBD1 (5 bases). V shed 3 bases and J shed 5 bases, with 13 bases lying between them. There are 14 residues in the CDR3. Germline V CDR1 and CDR2: LNHDA, SQIVND (reference sequence). The CDR3 loop reads CASSIAGSRETQYF. CDR3 coding DNA: TGTGCCAGTAGTATCGCAGGGTCTCGGGAGACCCAGTACTTC.